The 4 T cell receptor beta chains below come from one sample, sequenced in a study of blood T cell repertoires in COVID-19. The data were produced by immunoSEQ multiplex PCR, yet TCRdb's version contains in-frame clones alone and is incomplete. This sample yields roughly 300,000 clones, of which more than 75% are seen a single time; more than 1.3% belongs to the top ten. Material for sequencing was peripheral blood. The receptors stem from a woman in her thirties or forties who had recovered from COVID-19.

The chain links TRBV3-1 (or the pseudogene TRBV3-2) to TRBJ1-2, with D possibly matching TRBD1 (6 bases). The CDR3 length is 15 residues. V dropped 5 bases and J dropped 3 bases, with 16 bases sitting between them. Germline V gives CDR1 LGHDT, CDR2 YNNKEL (reference sequence). CDR3 bases: TGTGCCAGCAGCTATAGGGGGTGGCGGGACTATGGCTACACCTTC. Translated: CASSYRGWRDYGYTF.

The chain couples TRBV11-3 to TRBJ2-2; the match to TRBD1 covers 8 bases. The CDR3 covers 15 residues. V shed 4 bases and J 2 bases; nucleotides not matched to a gene: 3. The germline V gene encodes CDR1 SGHNT and CDR2 YENEEA. CDR3 in DNA: TGTGCCAGCAGCTCTGGACAGGGAAACACCGGGGAGCTGTTTTTT. Translated: CASSSGQGNTGELFF.

The chain combines TRBV6-1 with TRBJ2-5, with 10 bases identical to TRBD2. After removal of 4 bases from V and 4 bases from J, the junction contained 0 bases not matched to a gene. The CDR3 is 13 residues long. CDR1 is MNHNS and CDR2 is SASEGT in the germline V gene. The CDR3 here is CASSGTSGETQYF. For the CDR3, the DNA is TGTGCCAGCAGTGGGACTAGCGGAGAGACCCAGTACTTC.

Regarding this clone: The junction does not match germline at one end; this may be a read error. The chain joins TRBV7-2 to TRBJ1-2; maybe TRBD1 (6 bases). This CDR3 contains 13 residues. Germline CDR1 SGHTA, CDR2 FQGNSA. CDR3 bases: TGTGCCAGCAGCGTAGCTGGCGGGGGGACAAACACCTTC. It codes for CASSVAGGGTNTF.